The subject of this entry is one T cell receptor beta chain. Its antigen is as yet unknown. Germline V lookup: CDR1 SQVTM, CDR2 ANQGSEA. The CDR3 runs to 11 residues. V lost 2 bases and J 4 bases, leaving 6 bases between the germline ends. The entry originates in a study of cytomegalovirus exposure and HLA in healthy donors. Study overall: Caucasian-associated ancestry cluster membership applied to 75% to 85% of 398 genotyped donors.

Study-wide points: A previous analysis found most TCR beta V segments productive roughly 90% or roughly 30% of the time. Most of the CMV-associated TCR beta chains (in a later analysis) appeared to be HLA-restricted.

This PCR relied on a set of 60 Vbeta primers and 13 Jbeta primers. Sequencing used immunoSEQ multiplex PCR; TCRdb keeps in-frame clones, though not all of them. The sample consists of around 140,000 clones, approximately 64% of them appearing once. The chain combines TRBV29-1 with TRBJ2-7; D unresolved. The sequence came from a woman aged 40-49 years in good health and CMV-seronegative. Sequencing was performed on PBMCs. The CDR3 coding sequence is TGCAGCGTTGAAAGTCGGTACGAGCAGTACTTC. It encodes CSVESRYEQYF.